This T cell receptor (beta chain) was recorded in a study of shared clonotypes between healthy human individuals. CD8 cells classed as naive were CD45RO-negative and positively selected for CCR7, excluding terminally differentiated effector memory CD45RA+ cells. This CDR3 has 16 residues. V gave up 0 bases and J gave up 0 bases, with 12 bases separating them. Germline CDR1 is SGHVS and CDR2 is FQNEAQ. Sequencing used immunoSEQ multiplex PCR; TCRdb keeps in-frame clones, though not all of them. Here the sample spans a few million clones, 90% to 95% being singletons. The sequence was collected from a man younger than 35 in good health. Some clones in this sample may be carry-over from other donors' samples. The sample was naive CD8+ T cells from PBMCs. The rearrangement links TRBV7-8 to TRBJ2-7; D ambiguous. The CDR3 protein is CASSLALPGPSYEQYF. Written as DNA, the CDR3 is TGTGCCAGCAGCTTAGCGCTTCCGGGTCCCTCCTACGAGCAGTACTTC.